This T cell receptor beta chain is from a study of siplizumab effects on memory and regulatory T cells. In regard to this clone: Its antigen is as yet unknown.

Per sample, 10^5 or so TCR templates underwent assay. Sequencing used immunoSEQ multiplex PCR; TCRdb keeps in-frame clones, though not all of them. The sample lists tens of thousands of clones, around 79% occurring once. The germline CDR1 and CDR2 sequences are SGDLS and YYNGEE. The CDR3 runs 13 residues. The V gene end was trimmed by 4 bases and the J gene end by 8 bases; junction bases not matched to a gene: 8. Study-wide results and limits: Unstimulated subsets captured only a minor fraction of alloreactive clones. Neither a naive nor a memory phenotype was assignable to roughly 80-95% of proliferating CD4+ or CD8+ clones. Major contributors to the alloresponse seemed to be naive T cells, which also appeared more diverse than memory cells.

The origin of this receptor is a human donor in good health. The rearrangement joins TRBV9 to TRBJ1-1, with TRBD1 matching over 7 bases. The sequenced material came from memory CD4+ T cells sorted from blood. The CDR3 sequence is CASSLHLTGEAFF. The CDR3 DNA sequence: TGTGCCAGCAGCCTGCACTTGACAGGGGAAGCTTTCTTT.